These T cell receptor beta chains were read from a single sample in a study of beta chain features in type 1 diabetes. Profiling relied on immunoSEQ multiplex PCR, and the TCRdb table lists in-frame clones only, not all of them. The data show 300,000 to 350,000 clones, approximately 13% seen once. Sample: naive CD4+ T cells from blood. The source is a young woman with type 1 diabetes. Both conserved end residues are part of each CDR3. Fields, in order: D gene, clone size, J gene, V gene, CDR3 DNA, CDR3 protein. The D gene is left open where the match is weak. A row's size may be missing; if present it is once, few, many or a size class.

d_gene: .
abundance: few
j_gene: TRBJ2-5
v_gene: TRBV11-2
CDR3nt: TGTGCCAGCAGCGCCGGGACTCCGCTCTATCACTTC
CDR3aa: CASSAGTPLYHF

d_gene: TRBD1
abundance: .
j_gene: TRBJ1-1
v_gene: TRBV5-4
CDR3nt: TGTGCCAGCAGCTCCTCCACGGACAGGAGAAGCCGGGAAGCTTTCTTT
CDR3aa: CASSSSTDRRSREAFF

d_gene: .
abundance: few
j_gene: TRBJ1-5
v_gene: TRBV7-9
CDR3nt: TGTGCCAGCAACTCACAGGGCGCTCAGCCCCAGCATTTT
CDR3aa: CASNSQGAQPQHF

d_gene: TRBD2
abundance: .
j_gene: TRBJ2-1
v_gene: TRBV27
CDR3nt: TGTGCCAGCAGCCGAGGCGGGGGGCTCAATGAGCAGTTCTTC
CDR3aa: CASSRGGGLNEQFF

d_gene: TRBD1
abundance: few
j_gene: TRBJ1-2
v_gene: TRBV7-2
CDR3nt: TGTGCCAGCAGCTCCAGACAGGGCGGGAACTATGGCTACACCTTC
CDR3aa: CASSSRQGGNYGYTF

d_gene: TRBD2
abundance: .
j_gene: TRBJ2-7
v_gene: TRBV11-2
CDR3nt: TGTGCCAGCAGCTTAGAGTCGCGGGGAGGGATCTCCTACGAGCAGTACTTC
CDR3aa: CASSLESRGGISYEQYF

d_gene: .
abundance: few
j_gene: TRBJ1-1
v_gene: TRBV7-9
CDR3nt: TGTGCCAGTTACAGGGAGAACACTGAAGCTTTCTTT
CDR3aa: CASYRENTEAFF

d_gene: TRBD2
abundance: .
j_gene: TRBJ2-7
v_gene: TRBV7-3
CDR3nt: TGTGCCAGCAGCTTAGGGGGCGGGAGGTCTCCCTACGAGCAGTACTTC
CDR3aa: CASSLGGGRSPYEQYF

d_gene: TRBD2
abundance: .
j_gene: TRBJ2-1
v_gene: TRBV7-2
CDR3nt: TGTGCCAGCGCCCGGACTAGCGGGATCAATGAGCAGTTCTTC
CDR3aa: CASARTSGINEQFF

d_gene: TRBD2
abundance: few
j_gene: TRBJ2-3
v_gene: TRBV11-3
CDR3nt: TGTGCCAGCAGCTTCCGGACTAGCGATACGCAGTATTTT
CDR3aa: CASSFRTSDTQYF

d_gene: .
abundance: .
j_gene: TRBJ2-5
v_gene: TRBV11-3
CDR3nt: TGTGCCAGCACGACAGGCGCACGAGTGGAGACCCAGTACTTC
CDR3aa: CASTTGARVETQYF

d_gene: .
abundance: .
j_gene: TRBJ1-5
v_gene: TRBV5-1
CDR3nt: TGCGCCAGCAGCTGGGAGGGGGGGCCCAATCAGCCCCAGCATTTT
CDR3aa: CASSWEGGPNQPQHF

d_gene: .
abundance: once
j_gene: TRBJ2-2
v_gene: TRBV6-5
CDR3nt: TGTGCCAGCAGTTCATCCCACAGGGCCGGGGAGCTGTTTTTT
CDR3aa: CASSSSHRAGELFF

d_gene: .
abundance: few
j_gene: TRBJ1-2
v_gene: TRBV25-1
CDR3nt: TGTGCCAGCAGTGAATATGGAGCCTCGAACTATGGCTACACCTTC
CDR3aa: CASSEYGASNYGYTF

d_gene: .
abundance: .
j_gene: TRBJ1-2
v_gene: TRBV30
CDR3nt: TGTGCCTGGGGACATAGCCATAACTATGGCTACACCTTC
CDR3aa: CAWGHSHNYGYTF

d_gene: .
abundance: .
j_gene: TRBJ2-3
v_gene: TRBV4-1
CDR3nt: TGCGCCAGCAGCCAACTGGGGCTAGATATGGATACGCAGTATTTT
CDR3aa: CASSQLGLDMDTQYF

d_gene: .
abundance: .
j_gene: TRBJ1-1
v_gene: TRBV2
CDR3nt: TGTGCCAGCAGTCGGGAGGCGAACACTGAAGCTTTCTTT
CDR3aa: CASSREANTEAFF

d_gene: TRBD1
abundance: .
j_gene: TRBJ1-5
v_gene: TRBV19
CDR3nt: TGTGCCAGTACAAGGGATCGGGGACAGGCACCGTTCTTGGACCTTCAGCCCCAGCATTTT
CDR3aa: CASTRDRGQAPFLDLQPQHF

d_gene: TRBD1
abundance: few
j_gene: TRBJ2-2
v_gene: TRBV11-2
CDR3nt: TGTGCCAGCAGCTTAGTTGTGGGACAGGGGAGAACCGGGGAGCTGTTTTTT
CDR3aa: CASSLVVGQGRTGELFF

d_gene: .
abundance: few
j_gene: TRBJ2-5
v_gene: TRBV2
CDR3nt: TGTGCCAGCAAAGCAGACAGGTCCACCCAAGAGACCCAGTACTTC
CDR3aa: CASKADRSTQETQYF

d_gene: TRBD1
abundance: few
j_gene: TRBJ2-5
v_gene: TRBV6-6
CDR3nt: TGTGCCAGCAGTTACGCGACAGGGGCAGTGACCCAGTACTTC
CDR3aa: CASSYATGAVTQYF

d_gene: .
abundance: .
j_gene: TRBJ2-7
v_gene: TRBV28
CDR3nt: TGTGCCAGCAGTTTAACCCCATATGGTAGCGGTTCCTACGAGCAGTACTTC
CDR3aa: CASSLTPYGSGSYEQYF

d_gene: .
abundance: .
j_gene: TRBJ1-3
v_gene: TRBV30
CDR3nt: TGTGCCTGGAGTGTACTGGTCCCTGGAAACACCATATATTTT
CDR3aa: CAWSVLVPGNTIYF

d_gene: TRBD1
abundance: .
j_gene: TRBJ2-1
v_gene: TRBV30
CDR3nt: TGTGCCTGGAGCCGCGGAGACAGGGGGCATCTCAATGAGCAGTTCTTC
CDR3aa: CAWSRGDRGHLNEQFF

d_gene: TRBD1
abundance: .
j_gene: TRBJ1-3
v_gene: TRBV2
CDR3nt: TGTGCCAGCAGTGGGGACAGGGGAACCATATATTTT
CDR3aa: CASSGDRGTIYF

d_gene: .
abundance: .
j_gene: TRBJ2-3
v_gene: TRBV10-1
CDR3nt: TGCGCCAGCAGTTACAGTATGGATACGCAGTATTTT
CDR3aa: CASSYSMDTQYF

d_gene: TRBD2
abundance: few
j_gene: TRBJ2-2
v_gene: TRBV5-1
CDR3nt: TGCGCCAGCAGCTTACTAGCGGAGCACACCGGGGAGCTGTTTTTT
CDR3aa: CASSLLAEHTGELFF

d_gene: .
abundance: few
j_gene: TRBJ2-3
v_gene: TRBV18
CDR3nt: TGTGCCAGCTCACCAGACGGGAACCAGCGCCATACGCAGTATTTT
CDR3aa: CASSPDGNQRHTQYF

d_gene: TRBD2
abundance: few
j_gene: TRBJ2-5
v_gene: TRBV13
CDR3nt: TGTGCCAGCAGCCTGTGGACTAGCGGGGGCGGGCAAGAGACCCAGTACTTC
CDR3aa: CASSLWTSGGGQETQYF

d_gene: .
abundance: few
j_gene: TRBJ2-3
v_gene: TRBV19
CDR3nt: TGTGCCAGCGGAGCGGTCTTTAGCACAGATACGCAGTATTTT
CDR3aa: CASGAVFSTDTQYF

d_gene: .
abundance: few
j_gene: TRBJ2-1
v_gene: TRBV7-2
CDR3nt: TGTGCCAGCAGCCAGGGGCACAATGAGCAGTTCTTC
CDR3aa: CASSQGHNEQFF

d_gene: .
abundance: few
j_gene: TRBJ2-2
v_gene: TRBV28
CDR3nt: TGTGCCAGCAGTTTTAGTGGCGGGGAGCTGTTTTTT
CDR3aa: CASSFSGGELFF

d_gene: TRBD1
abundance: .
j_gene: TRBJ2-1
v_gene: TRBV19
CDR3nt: TGTGCCAGTAGCTTATTCCTCGGGACAGGGGGCTTTGATGAGCAGTTCTTC
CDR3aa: CASSLFLGTGGFDEQFF

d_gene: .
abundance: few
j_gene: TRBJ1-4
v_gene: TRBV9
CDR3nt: TGTGCCAGCAGCGTAGGCGGGCAAGATGAAAAACTGTTTTTT
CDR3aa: CASSVGGQDEKLFF

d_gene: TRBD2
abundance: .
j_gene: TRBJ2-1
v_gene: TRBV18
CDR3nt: TGTGCCAGCTCATGGACGACTAGCGGGAGTGGCAATGAGCAGTTCTTC
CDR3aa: CASSWTTSGSGNEQFF

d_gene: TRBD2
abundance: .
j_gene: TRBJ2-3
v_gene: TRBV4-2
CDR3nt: TGTGCCAGCAGCCAAGTGGGCAGGGGAAAAATAGCGGGGAGGGGCGGGAATACGCAGTATTTT
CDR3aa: CASSQVGRGKIAGRGGNTQYF

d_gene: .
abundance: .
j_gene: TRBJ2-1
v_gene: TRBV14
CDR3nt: TGTGCCAGCAGCCCTGTCGGGGTGAAGGGCAATGAGCAGTTCTTC
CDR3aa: CASSPVGVKGNEQFF

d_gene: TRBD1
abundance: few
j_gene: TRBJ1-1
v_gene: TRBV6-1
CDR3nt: TGTGCCAGCGTCCGGGGACAGCTGAACACTGAAGCTTTCTTT
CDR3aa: CASVRGQLNTEAFF

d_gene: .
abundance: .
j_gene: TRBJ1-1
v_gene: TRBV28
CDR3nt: TGTGCCAGCAGTTTTCCAGGGAACACTGAAGCTTTCTTT
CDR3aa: CASSFPGNTEAFF

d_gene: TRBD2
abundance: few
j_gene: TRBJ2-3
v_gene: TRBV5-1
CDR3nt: TGCGCCAGCAGCTTGGGGTCGGAGCGGGAGATCGCAGATACGCAGTATTTT
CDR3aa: CASSLGSEREIADTQYF

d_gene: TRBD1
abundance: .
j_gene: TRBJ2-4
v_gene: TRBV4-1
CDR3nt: TGCGCCAGCAGCCAAGATCAGGGGACAGGGCAGAGGGTTAAGAACATTCAGTACTTC
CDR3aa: CASSQDQGTGQRVKNIQYF

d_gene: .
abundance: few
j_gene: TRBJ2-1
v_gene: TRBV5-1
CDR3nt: TGCGCCAGCAGCTCAACGCGGGACAGCTTATACAATGAGCAGTTCTTC
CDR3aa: CASSSTRDSLYNEQFF

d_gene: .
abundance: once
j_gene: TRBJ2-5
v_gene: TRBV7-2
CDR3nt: TGTGCCAGCAGCTTAGAAGGGGGGGCGCGGGAGACCCAGTACTTC
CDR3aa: CASSLEGGARETQYF

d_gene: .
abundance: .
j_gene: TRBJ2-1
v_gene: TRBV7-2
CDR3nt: TGTGCCAGCAGCTTGGGTGACTTGGGCAATGAGCAGTTCTTC
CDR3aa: CASSLGDLGNEQFF

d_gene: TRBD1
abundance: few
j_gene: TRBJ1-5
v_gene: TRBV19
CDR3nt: TGTGCCAGTAGTACCGACAGGGGGCGGGTAAGTCAGCCCCAGCATTTT
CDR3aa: CASSTDRGRVSQPQHF

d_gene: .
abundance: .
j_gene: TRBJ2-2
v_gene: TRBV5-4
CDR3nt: TGTGCCAGCAGCCCACCGGGTGCGAACACCGGGGAGCTGTTTTTT
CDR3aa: CASSPPGANTGELFF

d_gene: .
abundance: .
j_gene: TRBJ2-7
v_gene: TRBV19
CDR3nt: TGTGCCAGTAGTATAAGAGGGCCCGCTGCTGAGCAGTACTTC
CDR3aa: CASSIRGPAAEQYF

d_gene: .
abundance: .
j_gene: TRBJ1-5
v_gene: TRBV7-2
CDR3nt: TGTGCCAGCAGCTTAGCGGGTATGGAGGGCGGTCAGCCCCAGCATTTT
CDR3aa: CASSLAGMEGGQPQHF

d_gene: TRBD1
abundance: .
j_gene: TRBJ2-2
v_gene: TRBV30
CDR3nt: TGTGCCTGGATGCGGGACAGGGTCGTAGGTGCCGGGGAGCTGTTTTTT
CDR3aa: CAWMRDRVVGAGELFF

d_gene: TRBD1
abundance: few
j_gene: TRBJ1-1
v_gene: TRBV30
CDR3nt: TGTGCCTGGAGTGTAGGAACAGGGGGCACTGAAGCTTTCTTT
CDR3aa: CAWSVGTGGTEAFF

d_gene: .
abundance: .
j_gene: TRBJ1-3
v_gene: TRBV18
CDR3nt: TGTGCCAGCTCACCATTTACTGGAAACACCATATATTTT
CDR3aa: CASSPFTGNTIYF

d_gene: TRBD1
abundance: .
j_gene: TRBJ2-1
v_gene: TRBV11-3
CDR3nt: TGTGCCAGCAGCTCCTTCTCCCGGGACAGGGATAATGAGCAGTTCTTC
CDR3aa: CASSSFSRDRDNEQFF

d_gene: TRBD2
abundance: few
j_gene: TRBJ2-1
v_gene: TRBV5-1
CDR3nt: TGCGCCAGCAGCTTAACTAGCGCCGCATACAATGAGCAGTTCTTC
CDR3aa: CASSLTSAAYNEQFF